This T cell receptor beta chain appears in the sequencing data of a study of T-cell reconstitution after alpha-beta-depleted transplantation in children. As it was prepared, the TCRbeta library received unique molecular identifiers. TCRdb called the PCR reads again in MiXCR, with one record for every CDR3 protein. The profile shows 330,000 or so distinct CDR3 sequences, 10% of them singletons. Per germline, CDR1 GTSNPN and CDR2 SVGIG (reference sequence). The CDR3 loop spans 12 amino acids. The clonotype comes from a human donor who donated a stem cell graft to a child with acute lymphoblastic leukemia. Sample: PBMCs from the stem cell graft donor, taken from the stem cell graft. The chain is built from TRBV30 and TRBJ2-7; D possibly corresponds to TRBD2 (6 bases). In DNA, the CDR3 is TGTGCTGCGGGGTGGTCCTCCTACGAGCAGTACTTC. This gives the protein CAAGWSSYEQYF. Filled out from reference TRBV30 and TRBJ2-7, the complete variable domain reads SQTIHQWPATLVQPVGSPLSLECTVEGTSNPNLYWYRQAAGRGLQLLFYSVGIGQISSEVPQNLSASRPQDRQFILSSKKLLLSDSGFYLCAAGWSSYEQYFGPGTRLTVT.